This TCR beta chain was sequenced for a study of blood T cells in healthy people across ages. A second PCR of 7 to 11 cycles used a sample-barcoded 5' primer and a J-beta primer mix. TCRdb recomputed calls from the 5' RACE reads with MiXCR, one row per CDR3 protein. The table has about 930,000 distinct CDR3 sequences, about 28% seen once. The sample holds a few counts of this clonotype. V was clipped by 4 bases and J by 5 bases, with 11 bases between them. Germline CDR1 reads MDHEN; CDR2 reads SYDVKM. The CDR3 is 14 amino acids. The sample also formed part of further work on T cells of mothers and their children. From that study: The study sampled a few healthy Caucasian mothers and their six children. Barcodes for each sample and 2-4 random nucleotides were added by the M1S primer used in the second PCR.

The sample comprised blood. This receptor was taken from a woman between 35 and 50 years old in good health. The rearrangement uses TRBV28 and TRBJ2-2, with D maybe TRBD2 (5 bases). In nucleotides, the CDR3 is TGTGCCAGCAGTTCATACAGCGGAACCGGGGAGCTGTTTTTT. It translates to CASSSYSGTGELFF.